This T cell receptor (beta chain) was recovered during a study of patients and donors after allogeneic stem cell transplantation. CDR3 length: 11 amino acids. The germline V and J ends were trimmed by 5 bases and 11 bases, with 12 bases remaining between them. The germline V gene encodes CDR1 DFQATT and CDR2 SNEGSKA (reference sequence). TCRdb reprocessed the RT-PCR reads via MiXCR and lists one record per CDR3 protein. The data contain roughly 960,000 distinct CDR3 sequences, 15% to 20% of them seen just once; the ten biggest clones take up around 5.5%. The V and J genes are TRBV20-1 and TRBJ1-4, with a weak D call TRBD1 (6 bases). The sequence came from a human donor who was either an allogeneic HSCT recipient or a stem cell or donor lymphocyte infusion donor (not recorded which). It is not recorded whose cells these are; they may come from a transplant donor. Sequencing input: blood, either unsorted or a sorted T cell fraction (not recorded which). Here the CDR3 reads CSAPGQTKLFF. The DNA of the CDR3 is TGCAGTGCTCCTGGACAGACCAAACTGTTTTTT.